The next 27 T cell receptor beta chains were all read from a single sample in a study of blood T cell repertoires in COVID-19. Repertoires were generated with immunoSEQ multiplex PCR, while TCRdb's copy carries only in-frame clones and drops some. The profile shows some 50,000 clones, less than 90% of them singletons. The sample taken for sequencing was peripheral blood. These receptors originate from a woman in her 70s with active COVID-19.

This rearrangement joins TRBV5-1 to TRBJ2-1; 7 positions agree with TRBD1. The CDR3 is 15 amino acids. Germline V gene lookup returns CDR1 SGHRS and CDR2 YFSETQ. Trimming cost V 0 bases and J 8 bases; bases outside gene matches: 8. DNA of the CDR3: TGCGCCAGCAGCTTGGTGGACAGGAGTGGAGATGAGCAGTTCTTC. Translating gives CASSLVDRSGDEQFF.

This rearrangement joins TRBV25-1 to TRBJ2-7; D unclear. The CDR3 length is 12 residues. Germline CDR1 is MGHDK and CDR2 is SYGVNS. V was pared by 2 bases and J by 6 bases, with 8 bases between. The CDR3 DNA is TGTGCCAGCAGTGAAGTCCTCGGCGAGCAGTACTTC. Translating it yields CASSEVLGEQYF.

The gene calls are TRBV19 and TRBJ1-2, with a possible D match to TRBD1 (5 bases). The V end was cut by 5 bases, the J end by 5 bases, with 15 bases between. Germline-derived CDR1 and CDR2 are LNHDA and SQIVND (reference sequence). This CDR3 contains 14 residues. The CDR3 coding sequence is TGTGCCAGTAGTGATCAGGGTATGGGTTATGGCTACACCTTC. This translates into CASSDQGMGYGYTF.

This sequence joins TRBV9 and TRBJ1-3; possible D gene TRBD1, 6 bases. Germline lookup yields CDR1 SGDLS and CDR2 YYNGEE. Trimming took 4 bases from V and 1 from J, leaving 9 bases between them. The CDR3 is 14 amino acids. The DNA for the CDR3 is TGTGCCAGCAGCCCTCAGGGGTCTGGAAACACCATATATTTT. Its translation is CASSPQGSGNTIYF.

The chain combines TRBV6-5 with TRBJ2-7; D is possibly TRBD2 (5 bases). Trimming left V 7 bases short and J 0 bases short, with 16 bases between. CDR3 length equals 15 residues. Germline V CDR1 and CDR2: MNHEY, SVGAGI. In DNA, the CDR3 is TGTGCCAGCACCGCCGAGTCGGGATACTCCTACGAGCAGTACTTC. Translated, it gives CASTAESGYSYEQYF.

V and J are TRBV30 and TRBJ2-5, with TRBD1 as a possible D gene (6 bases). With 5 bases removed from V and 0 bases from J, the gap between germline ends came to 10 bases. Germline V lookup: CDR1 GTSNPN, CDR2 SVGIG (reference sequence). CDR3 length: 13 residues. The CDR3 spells CAWDRSHQETQYF. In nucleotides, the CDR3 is TGTGCCTGGGACAGGAGTCACCAAGAGACCCAGTACTTC.

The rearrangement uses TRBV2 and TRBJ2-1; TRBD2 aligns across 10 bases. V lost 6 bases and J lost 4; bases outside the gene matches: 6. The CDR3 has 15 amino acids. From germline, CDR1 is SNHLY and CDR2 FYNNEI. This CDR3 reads CASRVSGREYNEQFF. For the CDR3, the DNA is TGTGCCAGCAGAGTAAGCGGGAGGGAATACAATGAGCAGTTCTTC.

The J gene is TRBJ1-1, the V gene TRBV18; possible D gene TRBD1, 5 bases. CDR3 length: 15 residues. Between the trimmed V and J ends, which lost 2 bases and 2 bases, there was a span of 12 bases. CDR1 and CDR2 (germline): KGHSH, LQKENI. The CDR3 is CASSPGGAANTEAFF. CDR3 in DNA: TGTGCCAGCTCACCAGGCGGGGCTGCCAACACTGAAGCTTTCTTT.

CDR3 sequence: CASTVADRDQETQYF. CDR3 nucleotides: TGTGCCAGCACCGTCGCGGACAGGGACCAAGAGACCCAGTACTTC. The chain has TRBV6-5 and TRBJ2-5; 8 bases fit TRBD1. J was trimmed by 0 bases and V by 7 bases; bases with no gene match: 7. The CDR3 length is 15 residues. Germline-derived CDR1 and CDR2 are MNHEY and SVGAGI.

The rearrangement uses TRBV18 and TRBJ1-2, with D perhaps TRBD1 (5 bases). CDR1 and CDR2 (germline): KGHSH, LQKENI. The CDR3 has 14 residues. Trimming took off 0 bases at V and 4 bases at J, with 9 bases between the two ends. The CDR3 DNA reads TGTGCCAGCTCACCACCGGGGGGTACCTATGGCTACACCTTC. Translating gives CASSPPGGTYGYTF.

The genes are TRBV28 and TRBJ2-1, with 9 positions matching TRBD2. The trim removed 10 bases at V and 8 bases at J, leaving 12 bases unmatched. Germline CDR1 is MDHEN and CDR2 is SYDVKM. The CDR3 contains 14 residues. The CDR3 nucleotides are TGTGCCACCACGCGACTAGCGGTGCCCCATGAGCAGTTCTTC. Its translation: CATTRLAVPHEQFF.

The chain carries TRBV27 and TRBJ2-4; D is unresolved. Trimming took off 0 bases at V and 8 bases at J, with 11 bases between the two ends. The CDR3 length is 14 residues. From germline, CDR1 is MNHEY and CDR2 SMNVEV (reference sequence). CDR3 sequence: CASSLSTPGYIQYF. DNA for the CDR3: TGTGCCAGCAGTTTATCCACCCCCGGGTACATTCAGTACTTC.

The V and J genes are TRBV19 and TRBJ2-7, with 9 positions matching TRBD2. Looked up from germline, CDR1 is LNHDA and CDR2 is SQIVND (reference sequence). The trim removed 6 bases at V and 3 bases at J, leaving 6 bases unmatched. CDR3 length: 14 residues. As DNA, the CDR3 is TGTGCCAGTAGAACGAGCGGGAGGAGCTACGAGCAGTACTTC. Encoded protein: CASRTSGRSYEQYF.

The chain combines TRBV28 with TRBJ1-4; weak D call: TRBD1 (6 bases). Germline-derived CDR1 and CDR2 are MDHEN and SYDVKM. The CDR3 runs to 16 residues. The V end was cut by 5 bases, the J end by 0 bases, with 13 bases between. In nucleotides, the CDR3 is TGTGCCAGCAGTCCCAGGGAGGGGGCAACTAATGAAAAACTGTTTTTT. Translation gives CASSPREGATNEKLFF.

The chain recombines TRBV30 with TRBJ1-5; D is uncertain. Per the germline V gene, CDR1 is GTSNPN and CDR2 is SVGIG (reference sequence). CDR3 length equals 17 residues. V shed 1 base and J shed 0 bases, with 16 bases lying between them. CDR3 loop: CAWSATESSYSNQPQHF. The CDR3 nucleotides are TGTGCCTGGAGTGCAACTGAGTCATCTTATAGCAATCAGCCCCAGCATTTT.

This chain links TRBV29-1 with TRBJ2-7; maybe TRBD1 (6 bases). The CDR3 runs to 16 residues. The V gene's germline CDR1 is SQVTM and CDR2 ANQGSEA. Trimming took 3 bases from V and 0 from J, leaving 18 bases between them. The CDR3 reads CSVEGVIQGNSYEQYF. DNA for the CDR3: TGCAGCGTTGAGGGCGTAATACAGGGTAACTCCTACGAGCAGTACTTC.

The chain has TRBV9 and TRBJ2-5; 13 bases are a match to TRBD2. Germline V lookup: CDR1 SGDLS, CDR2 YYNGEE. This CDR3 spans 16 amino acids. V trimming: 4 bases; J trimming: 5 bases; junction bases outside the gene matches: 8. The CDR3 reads CASSSRLAGGSETQYF. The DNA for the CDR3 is TGTGCCAGCAGCTCCCGACTAGCGGGAGGATCGGAGACCCAGTACTTC.

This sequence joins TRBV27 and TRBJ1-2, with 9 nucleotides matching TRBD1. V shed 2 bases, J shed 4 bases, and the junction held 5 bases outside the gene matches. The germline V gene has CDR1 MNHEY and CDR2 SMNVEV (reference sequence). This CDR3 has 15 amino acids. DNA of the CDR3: TGTGCCAGCAGTTTAACGGGACAGGGACCCTATGGCTACACCTTC. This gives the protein CASSLTGQGPYGYTF.

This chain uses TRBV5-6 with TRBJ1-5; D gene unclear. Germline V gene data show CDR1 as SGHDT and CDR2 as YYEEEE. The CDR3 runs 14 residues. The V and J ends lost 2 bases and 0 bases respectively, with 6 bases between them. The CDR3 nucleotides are TGTGCCAGCAGCTTAATCAGTAGCAATCAGCCCCAGCATTTT. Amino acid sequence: CASSLISSNQPQHF. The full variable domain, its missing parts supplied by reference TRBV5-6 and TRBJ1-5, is DAGVTQSPTHLIKTRGQQVTLRCSPKSGHDTVSWYQQALGQGPQFIFQYYEEEERQRGNFPDRFSGHQFPNYSSELNVNALLLGDSALYLCASSLISSNQPQHFGDGTRLSIL.

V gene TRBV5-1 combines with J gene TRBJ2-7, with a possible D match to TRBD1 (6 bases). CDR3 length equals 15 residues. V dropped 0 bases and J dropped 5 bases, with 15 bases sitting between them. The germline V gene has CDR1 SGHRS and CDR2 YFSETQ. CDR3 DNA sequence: TGCGCCAGCAGCTTGGAGGCAGGGGTCCTCCACGAGCAGTACTTC. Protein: CASSLEAGVLHEQYF. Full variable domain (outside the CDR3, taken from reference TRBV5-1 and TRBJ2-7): KAGVTQTPRYLIKTRGQQVTLSCSPISGHRSVSWYQQTPGQGLQFLFEYFSETQRNKGNFPGRFSGRQFSNSRSEMNVSTLELGDSALYLCASSLEAGVLHEQYFGPGTRLTVT.

The CDR3 coding sequence is TGTGCCAGCAGCCCCGGGACAGGGGTTGGCTACGAGCAGTACTTC. It yields the protein CASSPGTGVGYEQYF. This chain connects TRBV9 to TRBJ2-7; 10 bases align to TRBD1. Germline V lookup: CDR1 SGDLS, CDR2 YYNGEE. The CDR3 spans 15 residues. V dropped 4 bases and J dropped 3; count of bases not matched to a gene: 7.

In DNA, the CDR3 is TGTGCCAGCAGCGTAGCTTGGGGACAGGAGAATTCACCCCTCCACTTT. Protein product: CASSVAWGQENSPLHF. The chain recombines TRBV9 with TRBJ1-6; TRBD1 aligns across 8 bases. Germline CDR1 reads SGDLS; CDR2 reads YYNGEE. The CDR3 sequence is 16 residues long. J was trimmed by 7 bases and V by 0 bases; bases with no gene match: 6.

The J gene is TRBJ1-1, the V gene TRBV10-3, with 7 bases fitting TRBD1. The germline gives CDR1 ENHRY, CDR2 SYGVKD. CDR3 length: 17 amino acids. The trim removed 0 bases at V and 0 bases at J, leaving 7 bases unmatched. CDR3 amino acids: CAISESGGGLMNTEAFF. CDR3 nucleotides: TGTGCCATCAGTGAGTCAGGGGGCGGTCTAATGAACACTGAAGCTTTCTTT.

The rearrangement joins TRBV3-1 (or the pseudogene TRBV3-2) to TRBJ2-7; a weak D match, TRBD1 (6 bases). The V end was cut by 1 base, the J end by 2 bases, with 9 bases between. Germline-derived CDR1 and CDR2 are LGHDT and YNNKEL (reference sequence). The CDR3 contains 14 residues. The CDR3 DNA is TGTGCCAGCAGCCAAGGGCAGGGGACCTACGAGCAGTACTTC. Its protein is CASSQGQGTYEQYF.

The CDR3 DNA is TGTGCCAGCTCACCACCCGCCGAGGTCTCCTACAATGAGCAGTTCTTC. Translating gives CASSPPAEVSYNEQFF. The rearrangement links TRBV18 to TRBJ2-1; D gene unclear. The V gene's germline CDR1 is KGHSH and CDR2 LQKENI. The V end was cut by 0 bases, the J end by 0 bases, with 9 bases between. CDR3 length: 16 amino acids. Looking up the rest from reference TRBV18 and TRBJ2-1 gives the full variable domain: NAGVMQNPRHLVRRRGQEARLRCSPMKGHSHVYWYRQLPEEGLKFMVYLQKENIIDESGMPKERFSAEFPKEGPSILRIQQVVRGDSAAYFCASSPPAEVSYNEQFFGPGTRLTVL.

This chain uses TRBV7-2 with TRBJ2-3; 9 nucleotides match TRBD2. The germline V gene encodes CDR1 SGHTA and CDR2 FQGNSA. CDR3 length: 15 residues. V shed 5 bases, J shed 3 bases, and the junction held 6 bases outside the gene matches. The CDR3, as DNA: TGTGCCAGCAGCCGCGGGGGGGGGCGGACAGATACGCAGTATTTT. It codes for CASSRGGGRTDTQYF.

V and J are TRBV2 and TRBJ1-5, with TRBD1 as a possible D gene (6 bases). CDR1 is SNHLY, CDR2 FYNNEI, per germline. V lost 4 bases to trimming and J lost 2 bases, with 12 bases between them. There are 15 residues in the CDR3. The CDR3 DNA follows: TGTGCCAGCAGTGCTCCCCCAGGGGGCAATCAGCCCCAGCATTTT. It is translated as CASSAPPGGNQPQHF. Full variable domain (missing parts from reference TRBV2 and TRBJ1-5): EPEVTQTPSHQVTQMGQEVILRCVPISNHLYFYWYRQILGQKVEFLVSFYNNEISEKSEIFDDQFSVERPDGSNFTLKIRSTKLEDSAMYFCASSAPPGGNQPQHFGDGTRLSIL.